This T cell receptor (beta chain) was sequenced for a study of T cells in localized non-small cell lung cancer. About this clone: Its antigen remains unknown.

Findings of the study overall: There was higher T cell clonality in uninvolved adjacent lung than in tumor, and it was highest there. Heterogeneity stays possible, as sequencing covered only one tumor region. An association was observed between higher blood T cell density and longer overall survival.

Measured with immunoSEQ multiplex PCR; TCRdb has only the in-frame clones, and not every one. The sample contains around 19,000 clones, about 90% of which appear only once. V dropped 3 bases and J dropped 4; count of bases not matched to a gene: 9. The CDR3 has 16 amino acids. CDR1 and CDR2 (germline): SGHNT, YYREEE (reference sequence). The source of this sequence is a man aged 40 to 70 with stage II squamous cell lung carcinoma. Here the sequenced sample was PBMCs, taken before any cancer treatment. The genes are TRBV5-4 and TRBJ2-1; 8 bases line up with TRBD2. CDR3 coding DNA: TGTGCCAGCAGCTCCTTAAGCGGGGGTGGGTACAATGAGCAGTTCTTC. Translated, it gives CASSSLSGGGYNEQFF.